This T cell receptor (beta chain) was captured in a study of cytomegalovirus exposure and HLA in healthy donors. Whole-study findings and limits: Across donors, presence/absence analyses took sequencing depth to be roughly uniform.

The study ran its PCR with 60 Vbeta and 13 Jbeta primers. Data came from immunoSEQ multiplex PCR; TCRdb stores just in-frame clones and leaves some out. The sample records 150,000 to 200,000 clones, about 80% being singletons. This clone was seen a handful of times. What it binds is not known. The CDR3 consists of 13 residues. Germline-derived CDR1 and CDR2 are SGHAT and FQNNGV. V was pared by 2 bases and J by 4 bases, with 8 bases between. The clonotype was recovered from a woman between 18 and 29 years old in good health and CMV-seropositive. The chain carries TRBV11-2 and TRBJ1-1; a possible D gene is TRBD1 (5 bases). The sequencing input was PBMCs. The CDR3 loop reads CASSLWGGTEAFF. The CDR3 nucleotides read TGTGCCAGCAGCTTATGGGGGGGCACTGAAGCTTTCTTT.